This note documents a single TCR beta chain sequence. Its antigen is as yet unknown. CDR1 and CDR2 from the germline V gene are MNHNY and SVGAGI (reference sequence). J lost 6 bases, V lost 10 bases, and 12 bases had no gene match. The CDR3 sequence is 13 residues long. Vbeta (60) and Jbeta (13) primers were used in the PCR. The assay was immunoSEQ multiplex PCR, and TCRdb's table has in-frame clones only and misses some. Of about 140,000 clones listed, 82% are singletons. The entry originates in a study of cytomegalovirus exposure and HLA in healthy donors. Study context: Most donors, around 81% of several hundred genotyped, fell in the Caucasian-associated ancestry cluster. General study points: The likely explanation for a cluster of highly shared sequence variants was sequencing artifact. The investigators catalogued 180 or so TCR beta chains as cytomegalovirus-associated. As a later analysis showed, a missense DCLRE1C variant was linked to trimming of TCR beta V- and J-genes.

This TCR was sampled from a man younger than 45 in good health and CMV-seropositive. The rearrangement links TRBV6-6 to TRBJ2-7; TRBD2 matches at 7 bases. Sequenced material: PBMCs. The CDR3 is CATSGVKGIEQYF. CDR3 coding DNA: TGTGCCACCAGCGGGGTGAAAGGGATCGAGCAGTACTTC.